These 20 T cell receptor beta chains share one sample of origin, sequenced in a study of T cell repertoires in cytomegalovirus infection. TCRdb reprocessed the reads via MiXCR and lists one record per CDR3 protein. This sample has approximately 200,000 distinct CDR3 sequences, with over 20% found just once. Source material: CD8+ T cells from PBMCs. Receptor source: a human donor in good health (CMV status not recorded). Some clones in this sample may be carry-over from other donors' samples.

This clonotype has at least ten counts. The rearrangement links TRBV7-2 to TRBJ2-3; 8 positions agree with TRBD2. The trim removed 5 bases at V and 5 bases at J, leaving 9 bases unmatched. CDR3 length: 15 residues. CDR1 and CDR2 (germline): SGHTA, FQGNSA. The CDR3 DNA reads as TGTGCCAGCAGCCATGGCGGGGGGCCATTAGATACGCAGTATTTT. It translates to CASSHGGGPLDTQYF.

CDR3 loop: CASSLAGQPGPYTF. DNA of the CDR3: TGCGCCAGCAGCTTGGCCGGTCAGCCTGGGCCCTACACCTTC. The chain has TRBV5-1 and TRBJ1-2; D unclear. The CDR3 length is 14 residues. CDR1 is SGHRS, CDR2 YFSETQ, per germline. The V and J ends lost 0 bases and 10 bases respectively, with 16 bases between them.

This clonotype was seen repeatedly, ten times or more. The DNA of the CDR3 is TGTGCCAGCAGCTCCTGGACAGGGGAATACGAGCAGTACTTC. This codes for CASSSWTGEYEQYF. The chain combines TRBV7-8 with TRBJ2-7; 9 nucleotides agree with TRBD1. There are 14 residues in the CDR3. J was trimmed by 4 bases and V by 4 bases; bases with no gene match: 5. Germline loops: CDR1 SGHVS, CDR2 FQNEAQ.

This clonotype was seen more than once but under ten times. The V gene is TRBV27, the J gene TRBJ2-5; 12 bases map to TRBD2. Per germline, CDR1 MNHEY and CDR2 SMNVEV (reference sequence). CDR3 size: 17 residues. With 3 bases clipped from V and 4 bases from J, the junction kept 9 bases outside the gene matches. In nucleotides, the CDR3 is TGTGCCAGCAGTTTCATCGCTAGCGGGGGGGCCGGAGAGACCCAGTACTTC. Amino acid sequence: CASSFIASGGAGETQYF.

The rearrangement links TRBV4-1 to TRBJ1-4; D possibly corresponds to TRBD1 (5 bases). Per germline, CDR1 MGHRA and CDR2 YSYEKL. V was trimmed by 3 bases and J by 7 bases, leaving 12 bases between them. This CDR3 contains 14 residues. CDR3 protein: CASSQEGQTEKLFF. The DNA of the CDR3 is TGCGCCAGCAGCCAGGAGGGGCAAACTGAAAAACTGTTTTTT.

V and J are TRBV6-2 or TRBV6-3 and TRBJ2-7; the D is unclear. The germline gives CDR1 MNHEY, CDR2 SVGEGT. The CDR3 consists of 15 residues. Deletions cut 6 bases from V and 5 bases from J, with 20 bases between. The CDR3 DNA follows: TGTGCCAGCAGCTGGCCGCACTCACCGAACGACGAGCAGTACTTC. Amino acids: CASSWPHSPNDEQYF.

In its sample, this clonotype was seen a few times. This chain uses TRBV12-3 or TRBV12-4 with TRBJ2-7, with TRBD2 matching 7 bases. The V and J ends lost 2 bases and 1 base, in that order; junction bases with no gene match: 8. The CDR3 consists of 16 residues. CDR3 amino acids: CASSLSGGGLSYEQYF. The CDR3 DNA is TGTGCCAGCAGTTTATCCGGGGGAGGGCTATCCTACGAGCAGTACTTC.

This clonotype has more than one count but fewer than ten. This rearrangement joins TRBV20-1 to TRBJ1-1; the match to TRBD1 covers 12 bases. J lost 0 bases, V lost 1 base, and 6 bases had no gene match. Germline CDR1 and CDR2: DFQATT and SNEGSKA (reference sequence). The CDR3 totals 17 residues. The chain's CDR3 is CSARGGGTGGMNTEAFF. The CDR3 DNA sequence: TGCAGTGCTAGAGGGGGGGGGACAGGGGGCATGAACACTGAAGCTTTCTTT.

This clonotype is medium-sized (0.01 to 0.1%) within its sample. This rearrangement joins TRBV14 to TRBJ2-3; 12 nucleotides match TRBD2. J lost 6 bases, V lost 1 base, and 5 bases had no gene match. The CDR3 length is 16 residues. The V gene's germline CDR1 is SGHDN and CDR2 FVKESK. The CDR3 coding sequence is TGTGCCAGCAGCCAAGTTGGACTAGCGGGGTTGGATACGCAGTATTTT. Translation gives CASSQVGLAGLDTQYF.

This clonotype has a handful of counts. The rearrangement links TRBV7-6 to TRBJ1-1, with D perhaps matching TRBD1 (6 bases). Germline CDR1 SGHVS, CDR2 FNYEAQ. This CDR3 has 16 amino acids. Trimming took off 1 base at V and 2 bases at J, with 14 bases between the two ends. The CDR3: CASSLVGGGPNTEAFF. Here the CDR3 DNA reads TGTGCCAGCAGCTTAGTTGGCGGGGGCCCAAACACTGAAGCTTTCTTT. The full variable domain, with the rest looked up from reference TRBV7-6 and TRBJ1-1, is GAGVSQSPRYKVTKRGQDVALRCDPISGHVSLYWYRQALGQGPEFLTYFNYEAQQDKSGLPNDRFSAERPEGSISTLTIQRTEQRDSAMYRCASSLVGGGPNTEAFFGQGTRLTVV.

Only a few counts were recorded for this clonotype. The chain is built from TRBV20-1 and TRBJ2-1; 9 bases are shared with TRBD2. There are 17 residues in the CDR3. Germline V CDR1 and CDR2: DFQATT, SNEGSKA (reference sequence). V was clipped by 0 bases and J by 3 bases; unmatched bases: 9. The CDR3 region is CSAREKGAGGVYNEQFF. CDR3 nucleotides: TGCAGTGCTAGAGAGAAGGGGGCGGGGGGGGTCTACAATGAGCAGTTCTTC.

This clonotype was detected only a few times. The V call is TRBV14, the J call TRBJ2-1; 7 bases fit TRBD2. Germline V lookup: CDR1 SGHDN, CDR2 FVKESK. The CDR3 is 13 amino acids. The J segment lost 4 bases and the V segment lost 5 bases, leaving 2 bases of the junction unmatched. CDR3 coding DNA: TGTGCCAGCAGCGGACTAGAGTACAATGAGCAGTTCTTC. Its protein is CASSGLEYNEQFF.

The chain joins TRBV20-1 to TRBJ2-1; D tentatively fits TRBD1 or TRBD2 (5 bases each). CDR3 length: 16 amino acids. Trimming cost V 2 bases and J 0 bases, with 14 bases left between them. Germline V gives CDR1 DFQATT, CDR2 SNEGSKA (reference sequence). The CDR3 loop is CSARPGQGSSYNEQFF. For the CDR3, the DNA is TGCAGTGCTAGACCGGGGCAGGGAAGCTCCTACAATGAGCAGTTCTTC.

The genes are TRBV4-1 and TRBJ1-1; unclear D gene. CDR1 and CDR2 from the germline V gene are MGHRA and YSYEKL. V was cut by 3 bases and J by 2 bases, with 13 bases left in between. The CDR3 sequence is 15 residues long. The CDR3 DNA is TGCGCCAGCAGCCAGCTTAAGGGCCAAAACACTGAAGCTTTCTTT. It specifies CASSQLKGQNTEAFF.

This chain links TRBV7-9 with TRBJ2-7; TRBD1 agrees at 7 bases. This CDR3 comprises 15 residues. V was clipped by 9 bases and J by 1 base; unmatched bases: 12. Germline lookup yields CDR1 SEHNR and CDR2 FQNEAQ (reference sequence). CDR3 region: CASPPPGTDSYEQYF. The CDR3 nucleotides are TGTGCCAGTCCCCCACCAGGGACAGATTCCTACGAGCAGTACTTC.

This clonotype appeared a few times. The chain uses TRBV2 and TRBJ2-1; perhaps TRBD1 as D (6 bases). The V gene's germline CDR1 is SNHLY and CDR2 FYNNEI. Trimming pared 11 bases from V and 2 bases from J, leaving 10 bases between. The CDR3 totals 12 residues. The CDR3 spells CASQGTYNEQFF. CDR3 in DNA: TGTGCCTCACAGGGAACCTACAATGAGCAGTTCTTC.

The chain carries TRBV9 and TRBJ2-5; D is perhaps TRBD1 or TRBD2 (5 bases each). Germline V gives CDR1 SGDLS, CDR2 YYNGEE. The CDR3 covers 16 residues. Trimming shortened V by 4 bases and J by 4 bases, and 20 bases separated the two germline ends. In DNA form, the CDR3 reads TGTGCCAGCAGCCAAGGAGGCCTAGGGGTGGGAGAGACCCAGTACTTC. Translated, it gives CASSQGGLGVGETQYF.

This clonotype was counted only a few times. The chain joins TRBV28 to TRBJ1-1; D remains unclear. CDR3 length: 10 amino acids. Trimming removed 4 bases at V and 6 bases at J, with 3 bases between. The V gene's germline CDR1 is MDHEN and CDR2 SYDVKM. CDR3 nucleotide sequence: TGTGCCAGCAGTTCGGCTGAAGCTTTCTTT. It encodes CASSSAEAFF. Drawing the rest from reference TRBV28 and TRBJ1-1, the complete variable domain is DVKVTQSSRYLVKRTGEKVFLECVQDMDHENMFWYRQDPGLGLRLIYFSYDVKMKEKGDIPEGYSVSREKKERFSLILESASTNQTSMYLCASSSAEAFFGQGTRLTVV.

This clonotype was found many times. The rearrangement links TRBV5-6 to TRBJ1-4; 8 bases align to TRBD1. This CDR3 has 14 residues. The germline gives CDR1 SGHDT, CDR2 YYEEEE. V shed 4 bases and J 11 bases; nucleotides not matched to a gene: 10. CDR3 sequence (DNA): TGTGCCAGCAGCCCAGGACAGGGTATAGAGAAACTGTTTTTT. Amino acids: CASSPGQGIEKLFF.

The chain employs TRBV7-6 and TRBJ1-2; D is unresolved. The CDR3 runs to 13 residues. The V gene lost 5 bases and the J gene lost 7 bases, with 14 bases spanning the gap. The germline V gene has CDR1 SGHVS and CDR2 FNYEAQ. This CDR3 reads CASSPGGDPGYTF. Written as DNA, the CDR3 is TGTGCCAGCAGCCCAGGTGGGGATCCTGGCTACACCTTC.